This T cell receptor (beta chain) was identified during a study of technical replicates of blood from a handful of donors. The V and J ends lost 8 bases and 4 bases, in that order; junction bases with no gene match: 8. The CDR3 consists of 14 residues. Germline loops: CDR1 MNHEY, CDR2 SVGAGI. TCRdb keeps only in-frame clones here, not all; method: immunoSEQ multiplex PCR. Found here are roughly 100,000 clones, 90% to 97% of them singletons; the top ten hold approximately 0.38%. The specimen sequenced was T cells isolated from PBMCs. V is TRBV6-5 and J is TRBJ2-7; 10 nucleotides line up with TRBD2. The sequence derives from a human donor in good health. The CDR3 DNA sequence: TGTGCCAGCTGCACCGGGACTAGCGTGTACGAGCAGTACTTC. Encoded protein: CASCTGTSVYEQYF.